This T cell receptor beta chain derives from a study of cytomegalovirus exposure and HLA in healthy donors. Amplification used 60 Vbeta primers and 13 Jbeta primers. Method: immunoSEQ multiplex PCR; TCRdb's copy keeps in-frame clones and lacks some. The sample lists tens of thousands of clones, 60% to 85% seen once, with 1.5% to 2% in the top ten. General study findings and limits: Several of the most significant clusters were apparently associated with common viral pathogens in a later analysis. The availability of immune exposure information extended only to CMV serostatus. Most TCR sequences were uncommon, yet certain public TCRs appeared in many donors.

As for this clone: Its antigen is as yet unknown.

Losses at the gene ends were 4 bases for V and 8 bases for J; bases not matched to a gene: 12. CDR3 length equals 17 residues. Looked up from germline, CDR1 is SGHKS and CDR2 is YYEKEE (reference sequence). The sequencing sample was made of PBMCs. The TCR was taken from a man aged 40-49 years in good health and CMV-seronegative. The chain employs TRBV5-5 and TRBJ2-1, with 13 bases lining up with TRBD2. The CDR3 reads CASSRAPLAGGPDEQFF. Here the CDR3 DNA reads TGTGCCAGCAGCCGGGCCCCACTAGCGGGAGGGCCGGATGAGCAGTTCTTC. The entire variable domain, with the rest obtained from reference TRBV5-5 and TRBJ2-1, is as follows: DAGVTQSPTHLIKTRGQQVTLRCSPISGHKSVSWYQQVLGQGPQFIFQYYEKEERGRGNFPDRFSARQFPNYSSELNVNALLLGDSALYLCASSRAPLAGGPDEQFFGPGTRLTVL.